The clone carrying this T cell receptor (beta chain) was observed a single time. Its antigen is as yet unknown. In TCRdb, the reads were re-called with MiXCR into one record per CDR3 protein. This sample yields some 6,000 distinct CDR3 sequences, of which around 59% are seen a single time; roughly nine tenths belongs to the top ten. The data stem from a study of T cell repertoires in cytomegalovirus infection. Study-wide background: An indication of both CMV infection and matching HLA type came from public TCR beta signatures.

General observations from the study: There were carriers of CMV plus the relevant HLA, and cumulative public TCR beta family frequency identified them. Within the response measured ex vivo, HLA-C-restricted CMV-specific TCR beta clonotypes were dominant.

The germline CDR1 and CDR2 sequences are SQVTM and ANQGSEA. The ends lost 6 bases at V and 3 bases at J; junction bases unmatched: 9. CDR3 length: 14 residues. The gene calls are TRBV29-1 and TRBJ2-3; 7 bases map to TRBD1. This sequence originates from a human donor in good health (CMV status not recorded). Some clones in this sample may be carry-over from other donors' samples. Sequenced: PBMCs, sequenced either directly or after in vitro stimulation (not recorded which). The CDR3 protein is CSVDQPQGTDTQYF. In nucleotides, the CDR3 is TGCAGCGTCGATCAACCACAGGGGACAGATACGCAGTATTTT.